This TCR beta chain originates from a study of beta chain features in type 1 diabetes. The sequenced template was cDNA made from the entire isolated RNA. An average around 3.8 million reads came from naive, central memory and regulatory T cell samples. Generated by immunoSEQ multiplex PCR, the TCRdb table keeps only in-frame clones and is missing some. Altogether 310,000 or so clones are present, around 8% being singletons, with the ten largest covering around 0.45%. Study-level findings and limits: VDJ junctions in type 1 diabetes patients carried more deletions and fewer insertions. In every one of the four CD4+ subsets, TCRB CDR3s were moderately but significantly shorter in Type 1 diabetes patients. Sampled from patients, naive, central memory and Treg TCRB repertoires appeared more similar than those sampled from healthy donors.

The CDR3 is made up of 11 amino acids. Germline values: CDR1 SQVTM, CDR2 ANQGSEA. Trimming cost V 7 bases and J 3 bases, with 9 bases left between them. As for this clone: Its specificity is unknown.

The gene calls are TRBV29-1 and TRBJ1-2, with unresolved D. Sequences were obtained from central memory CD4+ T cells from blood. This sequence originates from a woman aged 18 to 35 in good health. CDR3 region: CSGSVDYGYTF. The CDR3 DNA sequence: TGCAGCGGCAGTGTTGACTATGGCTACACCTTC.